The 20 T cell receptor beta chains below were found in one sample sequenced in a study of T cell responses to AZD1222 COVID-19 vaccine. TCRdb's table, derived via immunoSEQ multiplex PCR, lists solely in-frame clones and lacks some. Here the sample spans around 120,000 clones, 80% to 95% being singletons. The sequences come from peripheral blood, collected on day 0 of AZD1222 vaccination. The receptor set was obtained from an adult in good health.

CDR3 amino acids: CAWSVGHQETQYF. In DNA form, the CDR3 reads TGTGCCTGGAGTGTGGGGCACCAAGAGACCCAGTACTTC. This chain connects TRBV30 to TRBJ2-5; TRBD1 might be the D (5 bases). Germline CDR1 is GTSNPN and CDR2 is SVGIG (reference sequence). The CDR3 is 13 residues long. V was trimmed by 0 bases and J by 0 bases, leaving 5 bases between them. Full variable domain (outside the CDR3, taken from reference TRBV30 and TRBJ2-5): SQTIHQWPATLVQPVGSPLSLECTVEGTSNPNLYWYRQAAGRGLQLLFYSVGIGQISSEVPQNLSASRPQDRQFILSSKKLLLSDSGFYLCAWSVGHQETQYFGPGTRLLVL.

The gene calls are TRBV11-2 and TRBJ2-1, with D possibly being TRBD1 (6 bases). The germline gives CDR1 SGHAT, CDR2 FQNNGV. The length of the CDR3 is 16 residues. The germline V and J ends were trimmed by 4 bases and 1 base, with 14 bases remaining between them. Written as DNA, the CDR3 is TGTGCCAGCAGCTCTTACCAGGGGCTTTCCTACAATGAGCAGTTCTTC. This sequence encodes CASSSYQGLSYNEQFF.

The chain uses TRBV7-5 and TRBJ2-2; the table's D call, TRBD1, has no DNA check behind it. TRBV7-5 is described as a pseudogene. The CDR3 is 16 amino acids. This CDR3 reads CARSLYRVLVPGELFF. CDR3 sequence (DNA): TGTGCCAGAAGCCTCTACAGGGTCTTGGTCCCCGGGGAGCTGTTTTTT.

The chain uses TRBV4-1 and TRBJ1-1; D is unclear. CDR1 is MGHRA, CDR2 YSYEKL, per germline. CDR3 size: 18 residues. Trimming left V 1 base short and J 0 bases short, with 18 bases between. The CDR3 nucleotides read TGCGCCAGCAGCCAAGGACTGATATCAAGGCGCGTGAACACTGAAGCTTTCTTT. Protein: CASSQGLISRRVNTEAFF.

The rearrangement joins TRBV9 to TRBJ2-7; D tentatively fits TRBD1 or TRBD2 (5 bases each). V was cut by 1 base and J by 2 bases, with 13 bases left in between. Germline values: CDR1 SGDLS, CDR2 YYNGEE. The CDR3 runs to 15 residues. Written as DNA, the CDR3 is TGTGCCAGCAGCGTAAGTTGGGGGTTGACCTACGAGCAGTACTTC. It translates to CASSVSWGLTYEQYF.

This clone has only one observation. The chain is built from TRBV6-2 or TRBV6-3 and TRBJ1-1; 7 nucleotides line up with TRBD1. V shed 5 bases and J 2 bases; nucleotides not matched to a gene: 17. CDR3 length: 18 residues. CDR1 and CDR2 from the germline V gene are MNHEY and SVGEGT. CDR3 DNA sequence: TGTGCCAGCAGTCGCCTCGGGACAGCCCGAATTAAAAACACTGAAGCTTTCTTT. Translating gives CASSRLGTARIKNTEAFF.

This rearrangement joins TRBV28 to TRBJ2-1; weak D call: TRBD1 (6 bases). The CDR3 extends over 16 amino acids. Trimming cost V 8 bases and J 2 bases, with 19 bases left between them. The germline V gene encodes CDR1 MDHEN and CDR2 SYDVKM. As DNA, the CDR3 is TGTGCCAGCCGCTCGATTCGGACAGCACCCTACAATGAGCAGTTCTTC. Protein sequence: CASRSIRTAPYNEQFF.

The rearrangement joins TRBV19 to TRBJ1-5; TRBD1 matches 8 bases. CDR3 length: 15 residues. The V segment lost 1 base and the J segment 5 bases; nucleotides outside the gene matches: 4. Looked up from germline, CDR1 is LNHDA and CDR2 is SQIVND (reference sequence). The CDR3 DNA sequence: TGTGCCAGTAGTATAGTGTCAGGGGGCCATCAGCCCCAGCATTTT. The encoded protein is CASSIVSGGHQPQHF.

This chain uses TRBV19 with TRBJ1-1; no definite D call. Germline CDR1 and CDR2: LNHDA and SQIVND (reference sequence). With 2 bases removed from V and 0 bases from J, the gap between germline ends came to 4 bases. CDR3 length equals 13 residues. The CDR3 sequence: CASSIYMNTEAFF. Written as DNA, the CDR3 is TGTGCCAGTAGTATATACATGAACACTGAAGCTTTCTTT.

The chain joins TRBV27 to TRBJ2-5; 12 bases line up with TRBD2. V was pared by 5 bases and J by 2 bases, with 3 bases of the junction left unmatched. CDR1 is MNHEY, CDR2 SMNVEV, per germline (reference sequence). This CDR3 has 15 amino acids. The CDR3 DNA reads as TGTGCCAGCAGTCTACTAGCGGGGGGACAAGAGACCCAGTACTTC. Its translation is CASSLLAGGQETQYF.

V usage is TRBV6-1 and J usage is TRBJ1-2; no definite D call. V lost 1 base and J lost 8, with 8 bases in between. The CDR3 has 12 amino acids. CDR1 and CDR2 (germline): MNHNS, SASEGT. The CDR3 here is CASSEGMRGYTF. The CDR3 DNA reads TGTGCCAGCAGTGAAGGGATGCGGGGCTACACCTTC.

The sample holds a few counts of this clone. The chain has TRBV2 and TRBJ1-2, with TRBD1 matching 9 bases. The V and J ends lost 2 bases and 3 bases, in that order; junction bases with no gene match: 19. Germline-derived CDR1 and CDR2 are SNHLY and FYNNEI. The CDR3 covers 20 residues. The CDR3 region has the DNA TGTGCCAGCAGTGAAATCGGGGACAGGGTACCCCTGGGAGAGGACTATGGCTACACCTTC. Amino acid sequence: CASSEIGDRVPLGEDYGYTF.

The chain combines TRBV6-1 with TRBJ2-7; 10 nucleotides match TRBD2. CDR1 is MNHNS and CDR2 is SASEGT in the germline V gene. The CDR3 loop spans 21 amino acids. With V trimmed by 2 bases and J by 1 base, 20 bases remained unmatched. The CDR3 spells CASSEPKRGGHLLLSSYEQYF. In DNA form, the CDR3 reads TGTGCCAGCAGTGAACCCAAGCGGGGGGGGCATTTACTGCTGTCATCCTACGAGCAGTACTTC.

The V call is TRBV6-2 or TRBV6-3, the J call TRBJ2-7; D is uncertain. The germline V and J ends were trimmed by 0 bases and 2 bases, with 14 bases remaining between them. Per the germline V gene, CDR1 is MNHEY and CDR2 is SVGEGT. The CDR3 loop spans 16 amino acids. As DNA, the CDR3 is TGTGCCAGCAGTTACTCGAGGCGGCTGCTAACCTACGAGCAGTACTTC. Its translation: CASSYSRRLLTYEQYF.

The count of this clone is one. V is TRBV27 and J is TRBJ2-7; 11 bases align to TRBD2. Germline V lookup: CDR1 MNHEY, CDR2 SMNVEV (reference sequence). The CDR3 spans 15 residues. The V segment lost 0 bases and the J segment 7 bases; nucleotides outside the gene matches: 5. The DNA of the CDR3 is TGTGCCAGCAGTTTATCTGGCCTAGCGGGGGGTGAGCAGTACTTC. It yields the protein CASSLSGLAGGEQYF.

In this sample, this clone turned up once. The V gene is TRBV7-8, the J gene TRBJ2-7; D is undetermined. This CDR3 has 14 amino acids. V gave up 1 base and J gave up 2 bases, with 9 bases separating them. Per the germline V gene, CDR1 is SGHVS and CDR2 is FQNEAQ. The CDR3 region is CASSLGPTAYEQYF. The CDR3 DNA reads TGTGCCAGCAGCTTAGGGCCAACCGCCTACGAGCAGTACTTC.

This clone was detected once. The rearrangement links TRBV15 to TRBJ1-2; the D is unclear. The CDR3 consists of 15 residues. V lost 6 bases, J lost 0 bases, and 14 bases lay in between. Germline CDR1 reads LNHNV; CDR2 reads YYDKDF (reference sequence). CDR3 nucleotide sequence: TGTGCCACCAGGGGCAACGATCCACCTAACTATGGCTACACCTTC. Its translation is CATRGNDPPNYGYTF.

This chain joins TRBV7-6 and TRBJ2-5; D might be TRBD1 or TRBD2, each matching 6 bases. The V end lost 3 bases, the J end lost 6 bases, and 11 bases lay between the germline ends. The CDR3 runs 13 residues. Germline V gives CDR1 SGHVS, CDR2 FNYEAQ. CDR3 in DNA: TGTGCCAGCAGCTTGGGGGGCCTTAAGACCCAGTACTTC. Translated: CASSLGGLKTQYF.

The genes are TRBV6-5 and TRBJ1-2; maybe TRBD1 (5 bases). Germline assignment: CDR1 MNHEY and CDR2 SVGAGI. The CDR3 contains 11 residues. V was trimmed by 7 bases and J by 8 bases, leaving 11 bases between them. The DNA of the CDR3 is TGTGCCAGCATGTTGGGACCCGGCTACACCTTC. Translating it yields CASMLGPGYTF.

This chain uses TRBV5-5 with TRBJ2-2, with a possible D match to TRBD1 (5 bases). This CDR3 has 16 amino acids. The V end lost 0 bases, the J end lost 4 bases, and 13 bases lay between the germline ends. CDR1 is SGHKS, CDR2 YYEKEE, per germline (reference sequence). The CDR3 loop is CASSLVGPRATGELFF. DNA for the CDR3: TGTGCCAGCAGCTTGGTGGGGCCCAGGGCCACCGGGGAGCTGTTTTTT.